The 5 T cell receptor beta chains below all came from one sample that was sequenced in a study of T cell changes during pregnancy in multiple sclerosis. This table comes from immunoSEQ multiplex PCR, and its TCRdb copy is limited to in-frame clones, with some not included. The table has approximately 40,000 clones, nearly 90% seen once. Here the sequenced sample was CD4+ T cells from peripheral blood mononuclear cells, taken in the first trimester of pregnancy. The receptor set was obtained from a female donor with multiple sclerosis, enrolled in a pregnancy study.

In this sample, this clone turned up once. The gene calls are TRBV6-1 and TRBJ1-2; D is undetermined. CDR1 and CDR2 (germline): MNHNS, SASEGT. Trimming pared 4 bases from V and 4 bases from J, leaving 13 bases between. There are 14 residues in the CDR3. CDR3 sequence (DNA): TGTGCCAGCAGTGGTATTTTGGCCGCCTATGGCTACACCTTC. Translation: CASSGILAAYGYTF.

V gene TRBV15 combines with J gene TRBJ1-5; D call uncertain. CDR3 length: 14 residues. Germline lookup yields CDR1 LNHNV and CDR2 YYDKDF (reference sequence). V was shortened by 2 bases and J by 7 bases, with 12 bases between the two germline ends. The CDR3 region has the DNA TGTGCCACCAGCAGACCGGGAGCGGGCCAGCCCCAGCATTTT. The encoded protein is CATSRPGAGQPQHF.

This chain links TRBV7-3 with TRBJ2-7, with 7 positions matching TRBD2. Trimming took 5 bases from V and 11 from J; bases not matched to a gene: 9. Germline V gives CDR1 SGHTA, CDR2 FQGTGA. CDR3 length: 12 amino acids. CDR3 region: CASSRGTTLEYF. Written as DNA, the CDR3 is TGTGCCAGCAGCCGAGGGACTACCCTGGAGTACTTC.

V and J are TRBV29-1 and TRBJ1-2; perhaps TRBD1 as D (5 bases). With 7 bases removed from V and 8 bases from J, the gap between germline ends came to 14 bases. The V gene's germline CDR1 is SQVTM and CDR2 ANQGSEA. This CDR3 spans 11 amino acids. The CDR3 is CSARGGDGYTF. CDR3 DNA sequence: TGCAGCGCCCGCGGGGGTGACGGCTACACCTTC.

This chain joins TRBV25-1 and TRBJ2-5, with 12 bases that match TRBD2. Germline CDR1 and CDR2: MGHDK and SYGVNS. The trim removed 7 bases at V and 2 bases at J, leaving 5 bases unmatched. The CDR3 contains 15 residues. The CDR3 DNA is TGTGCCAGCACCAGGACTAGCGGGACACAAGAGACCCAGTACTTC. Protein: CASTRTSGTQETQYF.